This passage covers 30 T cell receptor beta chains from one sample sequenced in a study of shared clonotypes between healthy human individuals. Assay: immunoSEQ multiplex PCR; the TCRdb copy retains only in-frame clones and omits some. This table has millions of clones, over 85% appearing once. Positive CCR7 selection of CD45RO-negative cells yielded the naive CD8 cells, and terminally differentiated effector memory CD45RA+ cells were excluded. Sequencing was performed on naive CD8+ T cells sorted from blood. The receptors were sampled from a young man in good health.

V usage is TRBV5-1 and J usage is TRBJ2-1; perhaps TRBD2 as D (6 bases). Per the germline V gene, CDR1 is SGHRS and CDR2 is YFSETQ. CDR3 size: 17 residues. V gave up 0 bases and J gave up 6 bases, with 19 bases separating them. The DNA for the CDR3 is TGCGCCAGCAGCTTGGACGGTGGGGGGACTTTCTTCAATGAGCAGTTCTTC. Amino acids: CASSLDGGGTFFNEQFF.

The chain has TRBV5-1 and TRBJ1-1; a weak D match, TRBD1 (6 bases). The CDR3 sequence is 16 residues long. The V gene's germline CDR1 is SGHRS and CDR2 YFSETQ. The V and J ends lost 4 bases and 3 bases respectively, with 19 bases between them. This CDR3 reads CASSHSGLGGDTEAFF. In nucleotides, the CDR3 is TGCGCCAGCAGCCATTCGGGTTTAGGGGGAGACACTGAAGCTTTCTTT.

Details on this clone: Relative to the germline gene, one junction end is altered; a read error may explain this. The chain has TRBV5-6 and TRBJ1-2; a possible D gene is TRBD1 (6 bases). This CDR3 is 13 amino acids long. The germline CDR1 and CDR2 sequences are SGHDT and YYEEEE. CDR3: CAISVRGAGGYTF. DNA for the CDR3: TGTGCCATCAGCGTCCGGGGGGCCGGTGGCTACACCTTC.

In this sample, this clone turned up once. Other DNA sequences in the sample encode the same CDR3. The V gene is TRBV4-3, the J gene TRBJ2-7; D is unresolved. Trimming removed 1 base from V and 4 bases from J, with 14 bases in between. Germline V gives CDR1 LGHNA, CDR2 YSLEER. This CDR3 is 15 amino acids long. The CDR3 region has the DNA TGCGCCAGCAGCCAAGTATTGGCGGAGCAATACGAGCAGTACTTC. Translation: CASSQVLAEQYEQYF.

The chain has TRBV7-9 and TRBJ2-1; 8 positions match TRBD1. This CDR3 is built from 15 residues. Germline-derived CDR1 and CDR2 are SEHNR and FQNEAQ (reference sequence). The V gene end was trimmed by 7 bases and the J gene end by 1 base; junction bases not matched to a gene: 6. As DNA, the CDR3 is TGTGCCAGCAACTCCCGGACAGGGTCCTACAATGAGCAGTTCTTC. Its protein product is CASNSRTGSYNEQFF. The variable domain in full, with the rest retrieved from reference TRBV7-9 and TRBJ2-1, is DTGVSQNPRHKITKRGQNVTFRCDPISEHNRLYWYRQTLGQGPEFLTYFQNEAQLEKSRLLSDRFSAERPKGSFSTLEIQRTEQGDSAMYLCASNSRTGSYNEQFFGPGTRLTVL.

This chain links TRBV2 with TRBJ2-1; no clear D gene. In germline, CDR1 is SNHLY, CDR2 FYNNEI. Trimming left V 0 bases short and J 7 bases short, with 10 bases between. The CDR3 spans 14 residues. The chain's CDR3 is CASSEAMAGNEQFF. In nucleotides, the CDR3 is TGTGCCAGCAGTGAAGCCATGGCAGGTAATGAGCAGTTCTTC.

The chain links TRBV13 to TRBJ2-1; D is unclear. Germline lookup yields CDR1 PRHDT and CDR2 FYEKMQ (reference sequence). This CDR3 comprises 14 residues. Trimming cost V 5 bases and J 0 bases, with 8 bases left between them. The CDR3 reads CASSHRFSYNEQFF. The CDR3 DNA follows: TGTGCCAGCAGCCATAGGTTCTCCTACAATGAGCAGTTCTTC. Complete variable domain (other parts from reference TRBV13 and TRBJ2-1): AAGVIQSPRHLIKEKRETATLKCYPIPRHDTVYWYQQGPGQDPQFLISFYEKMQSDKGSIPDRFSAQQFSDYHSELNMSSLELGDSALYFCASSHRFSYNEQFFGPGTRLTVL.

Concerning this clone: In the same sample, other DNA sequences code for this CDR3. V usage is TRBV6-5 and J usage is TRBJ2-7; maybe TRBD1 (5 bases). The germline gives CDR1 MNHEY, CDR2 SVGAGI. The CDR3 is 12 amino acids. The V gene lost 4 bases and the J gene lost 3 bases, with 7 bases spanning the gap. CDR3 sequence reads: CASSFDSYEQYF. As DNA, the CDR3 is TGTGCCAGCAGTTTCGACAGCTACGAGCAGTACTTC.

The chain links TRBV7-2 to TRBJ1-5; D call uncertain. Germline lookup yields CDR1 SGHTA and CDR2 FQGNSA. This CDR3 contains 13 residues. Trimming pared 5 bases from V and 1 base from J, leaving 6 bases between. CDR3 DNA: TGTGCCAGCAGCCCCGACAGCAATCAGCCCCAGCATTTT. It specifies CASSPDSNQPQHF.

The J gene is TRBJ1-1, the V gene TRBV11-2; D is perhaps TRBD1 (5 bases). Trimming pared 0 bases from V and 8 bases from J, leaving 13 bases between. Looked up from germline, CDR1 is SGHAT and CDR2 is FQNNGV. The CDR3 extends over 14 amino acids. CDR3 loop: CASSLDQDGTEAFF. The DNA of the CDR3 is TGTGCCAGCAGCTTAGACCAGGATGGGACGGAAGCTTTCTTT.

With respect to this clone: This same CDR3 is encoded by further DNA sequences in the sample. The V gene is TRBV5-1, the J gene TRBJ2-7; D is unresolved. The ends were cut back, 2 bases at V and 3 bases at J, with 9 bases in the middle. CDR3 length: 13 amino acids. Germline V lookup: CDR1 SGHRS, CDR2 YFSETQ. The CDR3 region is CASSFGLNYEQYF. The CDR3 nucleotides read TGCGCCAGCAGCTTCGGGCTAAACTACGAGCAGTACTTC.

The CDR3 DNA reads TGTGCCAGCAGTTTATCCAAGGTATTACCAGTACACGAGCAGTACTTC. Translated, it gives CASSLSKVLPVHEQYF. V usage is TRBV27 and J usage is TRBJ2-7; D unclear. V was clipped by 0 bases and J by 5 bases, with 17 bases between them. This CDR3 is built from 16 residues. Germline CDR1 is MNHEY and CDR2 is SMNVEV (reference sequence).

For the CDR3, the DNA is TGTGCCAGCAGTGAAGTTGGAGGGGTCCATCAGCCCCAGCATTTT. Protein product: CASSEVGGVHQPQHF. This chain uses TRBV6-1 with TRBJ1-5, with a possible D match to TRBD1 (5 bases). From germline, CDR1 is MNHNS and CDR2 SASEGT. The length of the CDR3 is 15 residues. The ends were cut back, 1 base at V and 5 bases at J, with 12 bases in the middle.

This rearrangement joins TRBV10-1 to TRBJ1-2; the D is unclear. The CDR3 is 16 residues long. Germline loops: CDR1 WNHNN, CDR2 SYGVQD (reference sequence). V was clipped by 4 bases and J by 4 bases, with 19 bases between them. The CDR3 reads CASSGWWVPIPYGYTF. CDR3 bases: TGCGCCAGCAGTGGATGGTGGGTTCCCATCCCCTATGGCTACACCTTC.

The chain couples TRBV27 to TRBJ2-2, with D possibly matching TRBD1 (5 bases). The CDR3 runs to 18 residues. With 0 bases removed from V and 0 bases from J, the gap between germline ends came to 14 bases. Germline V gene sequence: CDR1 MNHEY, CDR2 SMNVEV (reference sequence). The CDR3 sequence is CASSLSPDRYANTGELFF. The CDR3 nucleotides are TGTGCCAGCAGTTTATCCCCCGACAGATACGCGAACACCGGGGAGCTGTTTTTT.

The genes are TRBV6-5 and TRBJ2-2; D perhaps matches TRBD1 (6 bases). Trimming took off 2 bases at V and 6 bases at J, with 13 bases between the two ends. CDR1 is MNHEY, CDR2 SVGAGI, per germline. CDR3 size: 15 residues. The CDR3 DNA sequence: TGTGCCAGCAGTTACGCCCGACAGGCGGCCGGGGAGCTGTTTTTT. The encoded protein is CASSYARQAAGELFF.

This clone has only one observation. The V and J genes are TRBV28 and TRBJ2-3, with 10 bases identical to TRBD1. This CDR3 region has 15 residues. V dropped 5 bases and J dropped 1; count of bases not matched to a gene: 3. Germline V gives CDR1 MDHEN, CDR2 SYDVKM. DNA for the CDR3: TGTGCCAGCAGTATAGGGACAGGGGGCACAGATACGCAGTATTTT. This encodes CASSIGTGGTDTQYF.

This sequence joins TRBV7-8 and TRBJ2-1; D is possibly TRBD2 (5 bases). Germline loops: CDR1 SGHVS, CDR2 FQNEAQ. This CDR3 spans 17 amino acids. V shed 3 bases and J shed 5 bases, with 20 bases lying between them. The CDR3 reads CASSLALGGSTHNEQFF. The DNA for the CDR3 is TGTGCCAGCAGCTTGGCTCTCGGCGGGTCCACACACAATGAGCAGTTCTTC.

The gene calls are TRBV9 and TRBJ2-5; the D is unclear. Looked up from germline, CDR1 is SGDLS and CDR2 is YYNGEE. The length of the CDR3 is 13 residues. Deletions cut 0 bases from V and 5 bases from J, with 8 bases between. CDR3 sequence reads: CASSVDSPETQYF. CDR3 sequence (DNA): TGTGCCAGCAGCGTAGATAGCCCGGAGACCCAGTACTTC.

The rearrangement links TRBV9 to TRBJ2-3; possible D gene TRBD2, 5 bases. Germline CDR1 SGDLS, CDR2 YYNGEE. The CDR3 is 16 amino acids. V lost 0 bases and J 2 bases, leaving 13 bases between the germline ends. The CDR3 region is CASSVVGSASTDTQYF. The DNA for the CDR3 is TGTGCCAGCAGCGTAGTGGGTAGCGCCTCCACAGATACGCAGTATTTT.

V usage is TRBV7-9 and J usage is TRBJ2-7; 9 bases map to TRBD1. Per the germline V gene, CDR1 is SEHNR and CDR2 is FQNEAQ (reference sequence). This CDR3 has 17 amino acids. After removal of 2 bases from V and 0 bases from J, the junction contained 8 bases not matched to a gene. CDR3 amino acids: CASSLSPGQGLSYEQYF. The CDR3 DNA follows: TGTGCCAGCAGCTTATCGCCTGGACAGGGGCTCTCCTACGAGCAGTACTTC. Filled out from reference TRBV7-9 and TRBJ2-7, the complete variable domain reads DTGVSQNPRHKITKRGQNVTFRCDPISEHNRLYWYRQTLGQGPEFLTYFQNEAQLEKSRLLSDRFSAERPKGSFSTLEIQRTEQGDSAMYLCASSLSPGQGLSYEQYFGPGTRLTVT.

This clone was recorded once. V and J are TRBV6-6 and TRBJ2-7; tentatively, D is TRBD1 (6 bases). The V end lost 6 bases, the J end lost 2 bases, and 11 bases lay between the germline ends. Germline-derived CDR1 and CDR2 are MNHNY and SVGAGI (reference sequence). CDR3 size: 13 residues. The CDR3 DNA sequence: TGTGCCAGCAGACCCACAGGGCCCTACGAGCAGTACTTC. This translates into CASRPTGPYEQYF.

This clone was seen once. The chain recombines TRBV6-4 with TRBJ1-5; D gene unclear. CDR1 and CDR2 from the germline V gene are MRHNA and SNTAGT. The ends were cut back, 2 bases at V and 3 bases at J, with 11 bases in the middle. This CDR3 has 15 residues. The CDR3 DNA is TGTGCCAGCAGTGACGGTGAGGGATACAATCAGCCCCAGCATTTT. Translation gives CASSDGEGYNQPQHF.

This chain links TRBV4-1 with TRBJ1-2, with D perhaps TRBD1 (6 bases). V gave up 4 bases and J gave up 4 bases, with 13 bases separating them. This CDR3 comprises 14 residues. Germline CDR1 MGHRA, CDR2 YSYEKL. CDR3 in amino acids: CASSPRQEGYGYTF. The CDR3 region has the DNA TGCGCCAGCAGCCCTAGACAGGAGGGCTATGGCTACACCTTC.

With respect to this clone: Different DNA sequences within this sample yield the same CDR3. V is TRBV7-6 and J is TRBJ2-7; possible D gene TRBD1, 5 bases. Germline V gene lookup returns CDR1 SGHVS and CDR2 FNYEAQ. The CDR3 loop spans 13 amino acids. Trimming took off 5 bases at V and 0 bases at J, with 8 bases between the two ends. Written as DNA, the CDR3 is TGTGCCAGCAGCCTACAGGTCTCCTACGAGCAGTACTTC. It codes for CASSLQVSYEQYF.

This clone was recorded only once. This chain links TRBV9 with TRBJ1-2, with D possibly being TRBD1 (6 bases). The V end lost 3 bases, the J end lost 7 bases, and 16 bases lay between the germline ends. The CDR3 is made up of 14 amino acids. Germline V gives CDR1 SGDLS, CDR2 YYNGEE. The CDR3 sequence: CASSALGGSGGYTF. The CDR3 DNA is TGTGCCAGCAGCGCCCTAGGGGGTAGCGGTGGCTACACCTTC. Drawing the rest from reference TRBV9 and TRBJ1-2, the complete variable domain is DSGVTQTPKHLITATGQRVTLRCSPRSGDLSVYWYQQSLDQGLQFLIQYYNGEERAKGNILERFSAQQFPDLHSELNLSSLELGDSALYFCASSALGGSGGYTFGSGTRLTVV.

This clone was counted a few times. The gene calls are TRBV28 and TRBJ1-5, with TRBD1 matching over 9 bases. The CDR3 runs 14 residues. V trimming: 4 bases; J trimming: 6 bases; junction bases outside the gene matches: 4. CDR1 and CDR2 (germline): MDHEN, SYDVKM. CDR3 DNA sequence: TGTGCCAGCAGTTCCGGGACAGGGAGTCAGCCCCAGCATTTT. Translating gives CASSSGTGSQPQHF.

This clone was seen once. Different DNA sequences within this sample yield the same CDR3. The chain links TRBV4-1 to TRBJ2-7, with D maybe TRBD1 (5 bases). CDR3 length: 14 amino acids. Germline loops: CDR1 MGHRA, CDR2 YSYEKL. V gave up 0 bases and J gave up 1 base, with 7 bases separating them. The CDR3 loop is CASSQDPGSYEQYF. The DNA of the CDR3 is TGCGCCAGCAGCCAAGATCCAGGGTCCTACGAGCAGTACTTC.

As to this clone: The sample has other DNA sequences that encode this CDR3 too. The DNA of the CDR3 is TGTGCCAGCAGGCCGGGGGGTACCGGGGAGCTGTTTTTT. It specifies CASRPGGTGELFF. The genes are TRBV27 and TRBJ2-2, with 7 bases matching TRBD2. Per the germline V gene, CDR1 is MNHEY and CDR2 is SMNVEV (reference sequence). Trimming at V came to 6 bases and at J to 5 bases, leaving 3 bases not matched to a gene. CDR3 length equals 13 residues.

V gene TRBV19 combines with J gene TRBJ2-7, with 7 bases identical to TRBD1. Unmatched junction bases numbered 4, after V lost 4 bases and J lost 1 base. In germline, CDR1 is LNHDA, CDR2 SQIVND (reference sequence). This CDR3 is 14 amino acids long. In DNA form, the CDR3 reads TGTGCCAGTAGTACTGAGACAGGGTCCTACGAGCAGTACTTC. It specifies CASSTETGSYEQYF.